A single sample gave rise to the 16 T cell receptor beta chains below, sequenced in a study of blood T cell repertoires in COVID-19. TCRdb keeps only in-frame clones here, not all; method: immunoSEQ multiplex PCR. This table holds 70,000 to 95,000 clones, just under 85% found once. The sequenced sample was peripheral blood. Every receptor here comes from a woman in her 70s with active or convalescent COVID-19.

DNA of the CDR3: TGTGCCAGCAGTCTGCAGTATAGCAATCAGCCCCAGCATTTT. Protein: CASSLQYSNQPQHF. V is TRBV3-1 (or the pseudogene TRBV3-2) and J is TRBJ1-5; no firm D call. V lost 6 bases to trimming and J lost 0 bases, with 9 bases between them. This CDR3 region has 14 residues. Germline lookup yields CDR1 LGHDT and CDR2 YNNKEL (reference sequence).

The chain couples TRBV20-1 to TRBJ2-3; 8 bases fit TRBD2. CDR3 size: 14 residues. CDR1 and CDR2 (germline): DFQATT, SNEGSKA (reference sequence). Germline trimming cut 3 bases from V and 2 bases from J; bases unmatched to any gene: 4. The chain's CDR3 is CSASTGGNTDTQYF. The DNA for the CDR3 is TGCAGTGCTAGTACGGGGGGGAACACAGATACGCAGTATTTT.

The rearrangement links TRBV4-2 to TRBJ2-7; possibly TRBD2 for D (6 bases). V lost 1 base and J lost 2, with 6 bases in between. The germline CDR1 and CDR2 sequences are LGHNA and YNFKEQ. The CDR3 has 13 amino acids. The CDR3 region has the DNA TGTGCCAGCAGCCAAGGACTAGCCTACGAGCAGTACTTC. This gives the protein CASSQGLAYEQYF.

The chain uses TRBV19 and TRBJ1-1, with D perhaps TRBD1 (6 bases). Germline V gene lookup returns CDR1 LNHDA and CDR2 SQIVND (reference sequence). This CDR3 contains 14 residues. Trimming shortened V by 1 base and J by 11 bases, and 17 bases separated the two germline ends. The CDR3 sequence: CASSIGVGQGNAFF. CDR3 coding DNA: TGTGCCAGTAGTATAGGAGTGGGGCAGGGGAATGCTTTCTTT.

The CDR3 sequence is CASSLLGASYNEQFF. The CDR3 bases are TGCGCCAGCAGCTTGCTGGGGGCCTCCTACAATGAGCAGTTCTTC. The V call is TRBV5-1, the J call TRBJ2-1; a possible D gene is TRBD1 (6 bases). This CDR3 region has 15 residues. Germline V lookup: CDR1 SGHRS, CDR2 YFSETQ. Between the trimmed V and J ends, which lost 1 base and 0 bases, there was a span of 8 bases.

J is TRBJ1-1 and V is TRBV29-1; no definite D call. The CDR3 runs to 11 residues. The germline CDR1 and CDR2 sequences are SQVTM and ANQGSEA. With 7 bases removed from V and 6 bases from J, the gap between germline ends came to 12 bases. For the CDR3, the DNA is TGCAGCGGGTACACTACCTCTGAAGCTTTCTTT. Its translation: CSGYTTSEAFF. The full variable domain, in which reference TRBV29-1 and TRBJ1-1 provide the parts outside the CDR3, is SAVISQKPSRDICQRGTSLTIQCQVDSQVTMMFWYRQQPGQSLTLIATANQGSEATYESGFVIDKFPISRPNLTFSTLTVSNMSPEDSSIYLCSGYTTSEAFFGQGTRLTVV.

This clone rates as large. This sequence joins TRBV9 and TRBJ2-3, with 10 positions matching TRBD1. This CDR3 is 15 amino acids long. From germline, CDR1 is SGDLS and CDR2 YYNGEE. The J segment lost 4 bases and the V segment lost 1 base, leaving 3 bases of the junction unmatched. The CDR3 DNA follows: TGTGCCAGCAGCGTATACGGGACAGGGGCAGATACGCAGTATTTT. This encodes CASSVYGTGADTQYF.

The chain carries TRBV18 and TRBJ1-5, with unresolved D. Germline assignment: CDR1 KGHSH and CDR2 LQKENI. Trimming shortened V by 5 bases and J by 4 bases, and 15 bases separated the two germline ends. The CDR3 has 15 residues. The DNA for the CDR3 is TGTGCCAGCTCAGTGGGGAGGGTAGGGAATCAGCCCCAGCATTTT. The encoded protein is CASSVGRVGNQPQHF. Combining the CDR3 with reference TRBV18 and TRBJ1-5 gives the whole variable domain NAGVMQNPRHLVRRRGQEARLRCSPMKGHSHVYWYRQLPEEGLKFMVYLQKENIIDESGMPKERFSAEFPKEGPSILRIQQVVRGDSAAYFCASSVGRVGNQPQHFGDGTRLSIL.

The rearrangement uses TRBV5-1 and TRBJ1-6; 7 bases are a match to TRBD1. In germline, CDR1 is SGHRS, CDR2 YFSETQ. CDR3 length: 15 amino acids. The V and J ends lost 3 bases and 7 bases, in that order; junction bases with no gene match: 7. In nucleotides, the CDR3 is TGCGCCAGCAGCTCGACAGGGAGGCCAAATTCACCCCTCCACTTT. Residues: CASSSTGRPNSPLHF.

The CDR3 reads CASILRGGALGDEQFF. The CDR3 DNA reads as TGCGCCAGCATTCTCAGAGGGGGCGCATTGGGCGATGAGCAGTTCTTC. The chain is built from TRBV5-1 and TRBJ2-1; TRBD1 aligns across 7 bases. CDR1 is SGHRS, CDR2 YFSETQ, per germline. V lost 6 bases to trimming and J lost 8 bases; unmatched junction nucleotides: 17. There are 16 residues in the CDR3. Filled out from reference TRBV5-1 and TRBJ2-1, the complete variable domain reads KAGVTQTPRYLIKTRGQQVTLSCSPISGHRSVSWYQQTPGQGLQFLFEYFSETQRNKGNFPGRFSGRQFSNSRSEMNVSTLELGDSALYLCASILRGGALGDEQFFGPGTRLTVL.

The rearrangement links TRBV11-2 to TRBJ1-3; 8 bases agree with TRBD1. V lost 6 bases and J lost 1; bases outside the gene matches: 11. The CDR3 totals 17 residues. Germline CDR1 reads SGHAT; CDR2 reads FQNNGV. The DNA for the CDR3 is TGTGCCAGCAGGAGTTTGGGAGACAGGGGATCTGGAAACACCATATATTTT. It encodes CASRSLGDRGSGNTIYF. The full variable domain, its missing parts supplied by reference TRBV11-2 and TRBJ1-3, is EAGVAQSPRYKIIEKRQSVAFWCNPISGHATLYWYQQILGQGPKLLIQFQNNGVVDDSQLPKDRFSAERLKGVDSTLKIQPAKLEDSAVYLCASRSLGDRGSGNTIYFGEGSWLTVV.

The rearrangement joins TRBV10-3 to TRBJ1-2; D remains unclear. From germline, CDR1 is ENHRY and CDR2 SYGVKD. V lost 4 bases, J lost 1 base, and 7 bases lay in between. This CDR3 has 13 residues. CDR3 protein: CAISGEINYGYTF. CDR3 nucleotide sequence: TGTGCCATCAGTGGGGAGATTAACTATGGCTACACCTTC.

This chain joins TRBV27 and TRBJ2-7; 12 bases line up with TRBD1. The CDR3 runs to 14 residues. CDR1 and CDR2 (germline): MNHEY, SMNVEV (reference sequence). Losses at the gene ends were 9 bases for V and 5 bases for J; bases not matched to a gene: 8. In nucleotides, the CDR3 is TGTGCCAGGGGGACAGGGGGCGCATCACACGAGCAGTACTTC. It specifies CARGTGGASHEQYF.

The chain uses TRBV6-6 and TRBJ2-5; D remains ambiguous. Germline CDR1 reads MNHNY; CDR2 reads SVGAGI (reference sequence). CDR3 length: 13 residues. Trimming pared 6 bases from V and 2 bases from J, leaving 10 bases between. The CDR3 loop is CASSRTVQETQYF. DNA for the CDR3: TGTGCCAGCAGCCGTACGGTACAAGAGACCCAGTACTTC.

The CDR3 DNA reads TGTGCCAGCAGTTACGCGGGGAACTCTGGAAACACCATATATTTT. Its protein product is CASSYAGNSGNTIYF. The chain carries TRBV6-2 or TRBV6-3 and TRBJ1-3; the D is unclear. CDR1 and CDR2 (germline): MNHEY, SVGEGT. The CDR3 is 15 amino acids. Trimming left V 2 bases short and J 0 bases short, with 8 bases between.

This chain uses TRBV7-8 with TRBJ2-3; 7 nucleotides match TRBD2. J gave up 4 bases and V 1 base, and 5 bases lay outside the gene matches. CDR3 size: 15 residues. CDR1 SGHVS and CDR2 FQNEAQ come from the germline V gene. As DNA, the CDR3 is TGTGCCAGCAGCTTAGTACGGCTAGCGGCAGATACGCAGTATTTT. It is translated as CASSLVRLAADTQYF.